Listed here are 29 T cell receptor beta chains from one sample, sequenced in a study of response to subunit inactivated influenza vaccine (dated by TCRdb to 2017 to 2018). The method behind the library was RT-PCR. The data were produced on an Illumina HiSeq 2500. TCRdb ran its own pipeline on the public reads, namely fastp trimming at Q25 and MiXCR clone calling, and kept in-frame beta chains. Identical CDR3 proteins give one entry, which carries the most common genes and DNA. Counted in this sample were roughly 540,000 distinct CDR3 sequences; less than 25% of them appeared once. The ten largest make up about 3% of the sample. This sample was shared with a second study, whose subject was T cells expressing NK-cell markers. In that second paper, the authors write: TCR beta cDNA libraries were prepared using 5'RACE template switching, which introduced a universal primer site and unique molecular identifiers.

The source was CD4+ T cells sorted from PBMCs, collected about 12 days after vaccination. The receptors come from a man aged 45-65 years who received an inactivated influenza vaccine. Donor details come from another sample of the same person, matched by shared clones.

V gene TRBV15 combines with J gene TRBJ2-5; 9 bases agree with TRBD1. The ends lost 2 bases at V and 1 base at J; junction bases unmatched: 2. Looked up from germline, CDR1 is LNHNV and CDR2 is YYDKDF (reference sequence). The CDR3 sequence is 15 residues long. The CDR3: CATSRRTGVQETQYF. The CDR3 region has the DNA TGTGCCACCAGCAGAAGGACAGGGGTCCAAGAGACCCAGTACTTC.

The chain employs TRBV28 and TRBJ2-7, with TRBD1 identical over 10 bases. This CDR3 spans 14 amino acids. Germline V gives CDR1 MDHEN, CDR2 SYDVKM. J gave up 1 base and V 8 bases, and 5 bases lay outside the gene matches. CDR3 region: CASRRTGGSYEQYF. In nucleotides, the CDR3 is TGTGCCAGCCGGCGGACAGGGGGGTCCTACGAGCAGTACTTC.

This clonotype was recorded once. The chain combines TRBV20-1 with TRBJ2-4; D not resolved. The V gene's germline CDR1 is DFQATT and CDR2 SNEGSKA (reference sequence). CDR3 length: 14 amino acids. The ends were cut back, 3 bases at V and 5 bases at J, with 14 bases in the middle. The CDR3 bases are TGCAGTGCTAGTCTCGTGGTAGGACAAAACATTCAGTACTTC. Amino acid sequence: CSASLVVGQNIQYF.

V is TRBV7-2 and J is TRBJ2-7; unclear D gene. The CDR3 is 14 residues long. CDR1 is SGHTA, CDR2 FQGNSA, per germline. Trimming left V 1 base short and J 6 bases short, with 13 bases between. Written as DNA, the CDR3 is TGTGCCAGCAGCTTAGAACCTAGTTTAGGCGAGCAGTACTTC. Translation gives CASSLEPSLGEQYF.

J is TRBJ2-2 and V is TRBV12-3 or TRBV12-4; maybe TRBD1 (6 bases). Trimming took 5 bases from V and 1 from J, leaving 14 bases between them. This CDR3 has 16 residues. The CDR3 spells CASSGAGAQNTGELFF. CDR3 DNA: TGTGCCAGCAGTGGTGCAGGGGCGCAGAACACCGGGGAGCTGTTTTTT.

The chain uses TRBV6-5 and TRBJ1-2, with 7 bases identical to TRBD1. The CDR3 is made up of 13 amino acids. V lost 0 bases and J lost 7; bases outside the gene matches: 2. The germline CDR1 and CDR2 sequences are MNHEY and SVGAGI. This CDR3 is CASSYSQGSGYTF. The CDR3 region has the DNA TGTGCCAGCAGTTACTCACAGGGGAGTGGCTACACCTTC.

Ten or more counts support this clonotype. This chain links TRBV20-1 with TRBJ1-1, with no clear D. Germline lookup yields CDR1 DFQATT and CDR2 SNEGSKA (reference sequence). V lost 1 base and J 1 base, leaving 22 bases between the germline ends. The CDR3 loop spans 18 amino acids. CDR3 nucleotides: TGCAGTGCTAGAGTGGCGGCTGGGCGGCATCGCAGGAACACTGAAGCTTTCTTT. Amino acid sequence: CSARVAAGRHRRNTEAFF.

This clonotype was picked up one time. The chain uses TRBV29-1 and TRBJ2-5; D may be TRBD2 (6 bases). The CDR3 sequence is 13 residues long. Germline loops: CDR1 SQVTM, CDR2 ANQGSEA. The CDR3 coding sequence is TGCCTTGTTGGGGGAGTGGGGGGAGAGACCCAGTACTTC. Translated: CLVGGVGGETQYF.

The V call is TRBV20-1, the J call TRBJ2-5; 7 nucleotides agree with TRBD2. V lost 5 bases, J lost 4 bases, and 10 bases stayed unmatched. This CDR3 spans 14 amino acids. The germline CDR1 and CDR2 sequences are DFQATT and SNEGSKA (reference sequence). The CDR3 sequence: CSAESRGRVETQYF. The CDR3 DNA is TGCAGTGCTGAGAGCCGCGGGAGAGTAGAGACCCAGTACTTC.

This clonotype has a handful of counts. This chain connects TRBV6-2 or TRBV6-3 to TRBJ2-7; 7 bases map to TRBD1. CDR1 is MNHEY and CDR2 is SVGEGT in the germline V gene. Unmatched junction bases numbered 9, after V lost 0 bases and J lost 4 bases. The CDR3 runs 16 residues. The CDR3: CASSYSPRTGQYEQYF. The CDR3 coding sequence is TGTGCCAGCAGTTACTCGCCAAGGACAGGTCAATACGAGCAGTACTTC.

This clonotype occurred many times. This chain uses TRBV12-3 or TRBV12-4 with TRBJ2-2; TRBD2 agrees at 11 bases. The CDR3 has 15 amino acids. V lost 5 bases to trimming and J lost 5 bases; unmatched junction nucleotides: 4. CDR3 coding DNA: TGTGCCAGCAGTCCTCGACTAGCGGGGACCGGGGAGCTGTTTTTT. This codes for CASSPRLAGTGELFF.

This clonotype was detected only a few times. The V call is TRBV3-1, the J call TRBJ2-1; possible D gene TRBD2, 6 bases. This CDR3 region has 15 residues. Germline assignment: CDR1 LGHDT and CDR2 YNNKEL (reference sequence). Trimming removed 0 bases at V and 4 bases at J, with 10 bases between. In DNA, the CDR3 is TGTGCCAGCAGCCAAGAGCTAGCGAGATACAATGAGCAGTTCTTC. This translates into CASSQELARYNEQFF.

In this sample, this clonotype turned up many times. The V gene is TRBV5-1, the J gene TRBJ1-2; D unclear. V shed 0 bases and J shed 2 bases, with 11 bases lying between them. CDR1 is SGHRS, CDR2 YFSETQ, per germline. CDR3 length equals 15 residues. The CDR3 DNA follows: TGCGCCAGCAGCTTGGCTTCGCAGTTGAACTATGGCTACACCTTC. This encodes CASSLASQLNYGYTF.

The J gene is TRBJ2-2, the V gene TRBV11-2; D is perhaps TRBD1 or TRBD2 (5 bases each). The V gene lost 4 bases and the J gene lost 5 bases, with 14 bases spanning the gap. CDR3 length: 15 amino acids. The germline CDR1 and CDR2 sequences are SGHAT and FQNNGV. CDR3 residues: CASSSPGWGTGELFF. The DNA for the CDR3 is TGTGCCAGCAGCTCCCCGGGGTGGGGGACCGGGGAGCTGTTTTTT.

This clonotype turned up a few times. The chain is built from TRBV6-5 and TRBJ1-2; D is unclear. Germline V CDR1 and CDR2: MNHEY, SVGAGI. The CDR3 loop spans 14 amino acids. The V and J ends lost 4 bases and 2 bases respectively, with 11 bases between them. The chain's CDR3 is CASSLAEINYGYTF. The CDR3 bases are TGTGCCAGCAGTTTAGCGGAGATAAACTATGGCTACACCTTC.

This clonotype came up a few times. This sequence joins TRBV5-5 and TRBJ2-3, with D hard to call. The V end lost 5 bases, the J end lost 13 bases, and 20 bases lay between the germline ends. Germline CDR1 and CDR2: SGHKS and YYEKEE (reference sequence). CDR3 length equals 13 residues. DNA for the CDR3: TGTGCCAGCAGGACTTCAGGACGGAGTGACAAGTATTTT. This translates into CASRTSGRSDKYF.

This chain links TRBV10-3 with TRBJ1-6; D gene unclear. The germline V gene has CDR1 ENHRY and CDR2 SYGVKD. V gave up 8 bases and J gave up 6 bases, with 14 bases separating them. The CDR3 runs to 14 residues. DNA for the CDR3: TGTGCCATCGGAATGGCGGATCGTAATTCACCCCTCCACTTT. Residues: CAIGMADRNSPLHF.

This clonotype was counted a few times. This rearrangement joins TRBV3-1 to TRBJ1-4; no clear D. Looked up from germline, CDR1 is LGHDT and CDR2 is YNNKEL (reference sequence). The V gene lost 6 bases and the J gene lost 0 bases, with 11 bases spanning the gap. The CDR3 sequence is 15 residues long. CDR3 nucleotide sequence: TGTGCCAGCAGTGACATAGACGCAACTAATGAAAAACTGTTTTTT. Protein: CASSDIDATNEKLFF.

The chain uses TRBV7-2 and TRBJ2-1, with 9 bases lining up with TRBD2. This CDR3 contains 16 residues. CDR1 is SGHTA and CDR2 is FQGNSA in the germline V gene. The V gene end was trimmed by 3 bases and the J gene end by 9 bases; junction bases not matched to a gene: 12. DNA for the CDR3: TGTGCCAGCAGCTTCTGGGACGGGCGGGAGGGGAGTGAGCAGTTCTTC. Translated, it gives CASSFWDGREGSEQFF.

CDR3 amino acids: CASSQDRGSQGHGYTF. CDR3 DNA: TGTGCCAGCAGCCAAGATCGCGGCAGTCAGGGGCATGGCTACACCTTC. The chain combines TRBV14 with TRBJ1-2, with D possibly matching TRBD1 (6 bases). The length of the CDR3 is 16 residues. Germline V gives CDR1 SGHDN, CDR2 FVKESK. The V end was cut by 0 bases, the J end by 6 bases, with 17 bases between.

The chain has TRBV20-1 and TRBJ1-5; tentatively, D is TRBD1 (6 bases). V was cut by 0 bases and J by 0 bases, with 12 bases left in between. Per the germline V gene, CDR1 is DFQATT and CDR2 is SNEGSKA (reference sequence). The CDR3 sequence is 16 residues long. CDR3: CSARDRVRGSNQPQHF. In nucleotides, the CDR3 is TGCAGTGCTAGAGATCGGGTCAGGGGTAGCAATCAGCCCCAGCATTTT.

This rearrangement joins TRBV6-2 or TRBV6-3 to TRBJ2-2; no firm D call. The CDR3 has 14 amino acids. Germline-derived CDR1 and CDR2 are MNHEY and SVGEGT. The V end lost 7 bases, the J end lost 4 bases, and 13 bases lay between the germline ends. This CDR3 reads CASNQTPVTGELFF. The DNA for the CDR3 is TGTGCCAGCAACCAGACACCGGTCACCGGGGAGCTGTTTTTT.

Ten or more counts support this clonotype. The CDR3 spells CASSQDRGETQYF. CDR3 in DNA: TGCGCCAGCAGCCAAGACAGGGGAGAGACCCAGTACTTC. The chain employs TRBV4-3 and TRBJ2-5, with D perhaps TRBD1 (6 bases). Germline V gene lookup returns CDR1 LGHNA and CDR2 YSLEER. The CDR3 is 13 amino acids. Trimming shortened V by 0 bases and J by 4 bases, and 6 bases separated the two germline ends.

The chain links TRBV27 to TRBJ1-2; 8 bases are a match to TRBD1. J lost 4 bases, V lost 6 bases, and 10 bases had no gene match. Germline lookup yields CDR1 MNHEY and CDR2 SMNVEV (reference sequence). This CDR3 comprises 15 residues. CDR3 in amino acids: CASRLATGGGYGYTF. The CDR3 bases are TGTGCCAGCAGACTTGCTACAGGGGGTGGCTATGGCTACACCTTC.

The chain joins TRBV5-6 to TRBJ2-1; TRBD2 might be the D (6 bases). The germline V and J ends were trimmed by 3 bases and 7 bases, with 20 bases remaining between them. In germline, CDR1 is SGHDT, CDR2 YYEEEE. The CDR3 has 16 residues. The CDR3 DNA sequence: TGTGCCAGCAGCTGGGGAGGAGGACCTACGAATAATGAGCAGTTCTTC. Amino acid sequence: CASSWGGGPTNNEQFF. Looking up the rest from reference TRBV5-6 and TRBJ2-1 gives the full variable domain: DAGVTQSPTHLIKTRGQQVTLRCSPKSGHDTVSWYQQALGQGPQFIFQYYEEEERQRGNFPDRFSGHQFPNYSSELNVNALLLGDSALYLCASSWGGGPTNNEQFFGPGTRLTVL.

V usage is TRBV6-1 and J usage is TRBJ2-1; D ambiguous. Per the germline V gene, CDR1 is MNHNS and CDR2 is SASEGT. Trimming left V 5 bases short and J 0 bases short, with 14 bases between. This CDR3 has 16 amino acids. CDR3 nucleotide sequence: TGTGCCAGCAGTCCTAGACTCCAAAGCTCCTACAATGAGCAGTTCTTC. The encoded protein is CASSPRLQSSYNEQFF.

The chain uses TRBV7-2 and TRBJ2-3; weak D call: TRBD1 (5 bases). This CDR3 has 14 residues. V shed 2 bases and J shed 4 bases, with 10 bases lying between them. CDR1 is SGHTA and CDR2 is FQGNSA in the germline V gene. CDR3 sequence reads: CASSLSGYPDTQYF. DNA of the CDR3: TGTGCCAGCAGCTTATCAGGGTACCCAGATACGCAGTATTTT.

Only a few counts were recorded for this clonotype. CDR3 protein: CSASVAPLNNEQFF. The CDR3 nucleotides are TGCAGTGCTAGCGTAGCCCCTCTTAACAATGAGCAGTTCTTC. The chain uses TRBV20-1 and TRBJ2-1; D unresolved. Germline V gene data show CDR1 as DFQATT and CDR2 as SNEGSKA (reference sequence). The CDR3 is made up of 14 amino acids. V lost 3 bases, J lost 5 bases, and 14 bases lay in between.

The genes are TRBV18 and TRBJ1-2; D unclear. This CDR3 has 12 amino acids. Trimming removed 1 base from V and 6 bases from J, with 6 bases in between. Germline values: CDR1 KGHSH, CDR2 LQKENI. CDR3 protein: CASSPLEDGYTF. The CDR3 DNA reads as TGTGCCAGCTCACCACTCGAAGATGGCTACACCTTC.